This TCR beta chain was observed in a study of CD8 T cells in ankylosing spondylitis. General observations from the study: Matched ankylosing spondylitis synovial fluid reportedly contained a significantly enriched population of disease-linked clones. What appeared characteristic of ankylosing spondylitis blood was a TCR beta motif of eight highly homologous variants.

MiXCR was run by TCRdb on the 5' RACE reads, yielding one entry per CDR3 protein. The sample holds fewer than 200,000 distinct CDR3 sequences, about 16% seen once. Per germline, CDR1 DFQATT and CDR2 SNEGSKA (reference sequence). The CDR3 length is 12 residues. The V gene end was trimmed by 5 bases and the J gene end by 6 bases; junction bases not matched to a gene: 4. This clonotype has only a few counts. No antigen is known for it. Sequenced sample: blood, either unsorted or a sorted T cell fraction (not recorded which). The receptor was isolated from a male donor with ankylosing spondylitis or in good health (not recorded which). This chain links TRBV20-1 with TRBJ2-7, with 10 bases matching TRBD1. DNA of the CDR3: TGCAGTGCTGTCGGACAGGGGGGCGAGCAGTACTTC. Protein sequence: CSAVGQGGEQYF.